Sequencing of this T cell receptor (beta chain) was carried out in a study of blood T cell repertoires in COVID-19. Overall study context: Whether acute or convalescent, the COVID-19 samples came from the United States, Italy and Spain.

The V gene's germline CDR1 is LGHDT and CDR2 YNNKEL (reference sequence). This CDR3 contains 14 residues. The junction had 1 base not matched to a gene; V was cut back by 2 bases and J by 1 base. Authors' analysis steps: Nucleated cell number was recorded as an estimate derived from reference gene primer amplification. Some clones are missing from TCRdb's copy, which holds only in-frame ones; the method was immunoSEQ multiplex PCR. The V and J calls and clone size come from that table; D and trimming were worked out from the DNA. This table has about 120,000 clones, about 74% appearing once. This sequence originates from a man aged 55-75 years with acute or convalescent COVID-19. V gene TRBV3-1 (or the pseudogene TRBV3-2) combines with J gene TRBJ1-1; 7 nucleotides match TRBD1. Sample: peripheral blood. The CDR3 region is CASSQRDRNTEAFF. CDR3 nucleotide sequence: TGTGCCAGCAGCCAACGGGACAGGAACACTGAAGCTTTCTTT.